This record looks at one TCR beta chain sequence and its context. As processed by the authors: Estimation of nucleated cell counts was performed using reference gene primer amplification. Data came from immunoSEQ multiplex PCR; TCRdb stores just in-frame clones and leaves some out. V, J and clone size derive from that table, while D and trimming were established from the DNA sequence. The sample has 120,000 or so clones; around three quarters are singletons. The sample is drawn from a study of blood T cell repertoires in COVID-19. CDR3 size: 14 residues. The germline CDR1 and CDR2 sequences are ENHRY and SYGVKD. V gave up 10 bases and J gave up 1 base, with 16 bases separating them.

This clonotype originated in a woman between 65 and 79 years old with acute or convalescent COVID-19. V gene TRBV10-3 combines with J gene TRBJ2-5; D is ambiguous. Sequences were obtained from peripheral blood. The CDR3 reads CATRGAATQETQYF. As DNA, the CDR3 is TGTGCCACCCGCGGTGCAGCGACCCAAGAGACCCAGTACTTC.